What follows are 17 T cell receptor beta chains derived from one specimen sequenced in a study of vaccination effects on CD4 cells after COVID-19. These receptors are not linked to any known antigen. The assay was immunoSEQ multiplex PCR, and TCRdb's table has in-frame clones only and misses some. The sample lists about 20,000 clones, roughly three quarters seen once, with 9.1% in the top ten. Using viral peptide pools, the ViraFEST assay grew out antigen-specific CD4+ T cells prior to sequencing. Upon completion of 10 to 11 days in culture, CD4+ T cells were isolated. The vaccine recipients had no prior SARS-CoV-2 infection, with negative nucleocapsid antibodies. The material sequenced was CD4+ T cells from PBMCs cultured with HCoV-NL63 spike peptides, taken before COVID-19 vaccination. The source is a human donor who received a COVID-19 vaccine.

The chain employs TRBV6-4 and TRBJ2-3; 12 nucleotides agree with TRBD2. CDR1 and CDR2 from the germline V gene are MRHNA and SNTAGT. The CDR3 runs to 15 residues. V trimming: 6 bases; J trimming: 4 bases; junction bases outside the gene matches: 5. Here the CDR3 reads CASSRLAGAADTQYF. The CDR3 nucleotides read TGTGCCAGCAGCCGACTAGCGGGGGCCGCAGATACGCAGTATTTT.

The V and J genes are TRBV4-2 and TRBJ2-6, with no clear D. V was cut by 4 bases and J by 0 bases, with 7 bases left in between. The CDR3 has 15 amino acids. Germline CDR1 and CDR2: LGHNA and YNFKEQ. CDR3 bases: TGTGCCAGCAGCCGGTATGTCTCTGGGGCCAACGTCCTGACTTTC. Encoded protein: CASSRYVSGANVLTF.

V usage is TRBV7-8 and J usage is TRBJ1-2, with 7 bases identical to TRBD1. J was trimmed by 6 bases and V by 5 bases; bases with no gene match: 3. The CDR3 has 12 amino acids. Germline CDR1 and CDR2: SGHVS and FQNEAQ. CDR3 in DNA: TGTGCCAGCAGCACGGGGACAGATGGCTACACCTTC. Its protein is CASSTGTDGYTF.

The V and J genes are TRBV19 and TRBJ1-1, with 7 nucleotides matching TRBD1. This CDR3 region has 17 residues. CDR1 is LNHDA and CDR2 is SQIVND in the germline V gene (reference sequence). The V segment lost 4 bases and the J segment 2 bases; nucleotides outside the gene matches: 13. CDR3 sequence reads: CASSKGDRVGVNTEAFF. CDR3 nucleotides: TGTGCCAGTAGTAAGGGTGACAGGGTAGGGGTAAACACTGAAGCTTTCTTT.

This clone came up a few times. The V gene is TRBV5-1, the J gene TRBJ1-2; maybe TRBD1 (5 bases). The CDR3 loop spans 14 amino acids. Between the trimmed V and J ends, which lost 0 bases and 8 bases, there was a span of 14 bases. Germline loops: CDR1 SGHRS, CDR2 YFSETQ. In DNA, the CDR3 is TGCGCCAGCAGCTTGGGACAGCCCCTGGAGGGCTACACCTTC. Translation: CASSLGQPLEGYTF.

The chain is built from TRBV19 and TRBJ1-3, with a possible D match to TRBD1 (6 bases). Germline V gives CDR1 LNHDA, CDR2 SQIVND (reference sequence). Between the trimmed V and J ends, which lost 7 bases and 8 bases, there was a span of 15 bases. This CDR3 contains 13 residues. The CDR3 reads CASTRSGVHTIYF. The CDR3 nucleotides read TGTGCCAGTACCCGCTCAGGGGTGCACACCATATATTTT.

The chain is built from TRBV2 and TRBJ2-3, with TRBD2 matching 9 bases. The germline V gene has CDR1 SNHLY and CDR2 FYNNEI. CDR3 length equals 15 residues. Trimming cost V 6 bases and J 6 bases; bases outside gene matches: 10. The CDR3 nucleotides are TGTGCCAGCAGCGAGGGACTAGCTAACCGGGATACGCAGTATTTT. Translation gives CASSEGLANRDTQYF.

The chain joins TRBV3-1 (or the pseudogene TRBV3-2) to TRBJ2-7; D possibly corresponds to TRBD1 (6 bases). The germline gives CDR1 LGHDT, CDR2 YNNKEL (reference sequence). This CDR3 is 14 amino acids long. The ends were cut back, 0 bases at V and 0 bases at J, with 6 bases in the middle. CDR3 sequence: CASSQEGGSYEQYF. The CDR3 DNA follows: TGTGCCAGCAGCCAAGAAGGGGGCTCCTACGAGCAGTACTTC.

This clone was seen once. The chain couples TRBV18 to TRBJ2-7; D may be TRBD1 (6 bases). V lost 5 bases to trimming and J lost 0 bases, with 8 bases between them. CDR3 length equals 13 residues. The germline CDR1 and CDR2 sequences are KGHSH and LQKENI. The CDR3 spells CASSGQNSYEQYF. CDR3 DNA: TGTGCCAGCTCAGGACAGAACTCCTACGAGCAGTACTTC.

The chain combines TRBV6-5 with TRBJ2-2; 8 bases align to TRBD1. Germline values: CDR1 MNHEY, CDR2 SVGAGI. The ends lost 4 bases at V and 1 base at J; junction bases unmatched: 2. This CDR3 is built from 15 residues. The CDR3 DNA reads TGTGCCAGCAGTTCCGGGACAGGGAACACCGGGGAGCTGTTTTTT. Translation: CASSSGTGNTGELFF.

This chain links TRBV24-1 with TRBJ2-3, with 8 bases matching TRBD2. The junction had 17 bases not matched to a gene; V was cut back by 5 bases and J by 5 bases. This CDR3 is 18 amino acids long. CDR1 is KGHDR and CDR2 is SFDVKD in the germline V gene. CDR3 sequence (DNA): TGTGCCACCAGTGGATCCCCGGGGCAGCGGGAGAGTGGAGATACGCAGTATTTT. Its translation: CATSGSPGQRESGDTQYF.

The chain recombines TRBV30 with TRBJ2-5; 10 bases are a match to TRBD2. The ends lost 0 bases at V and 4 bases at J; junction bases unmatched: 5. Germline V gene data show CDR1 as GTSNPN and CDR2 as SVGIG (reference sequence). The CDR3 totals 15 residues. In DNA form, the CDR3 reads TGTGCCTGGAGTGTAACAGCGGGGGGGTTAGAGACCCAGTACTTC. This sequence encodes CAWSVTAGGLETQYF.

DNA of the CDR3: TGTGCCAGCCACAGCGGGACAGGGGGCGCTCTCCGCGGGACCCAGTACTTC. Its protein product is CASHSGTGGALRGTQYF. This sequence joins TRBV2 and TRBJ2-5; 12 bases fit TRBD1. V gave up 8 bases and J gave up 7 bases; unmatched junction bases: 17. Germline CDR1 SNHLY, CDR2 FYNNEI. The CDR3 length is 17 residues.

CDR3 protein: CASSYSGGVWTEQFF. The CDR3 DNA is TGTGCCAGCAGTTACTCAGGGGGGGTTTGGACTGAGCAGTTCTTC. This rearrangement joins TRBV6-5 to TRBJ2-1; a possible D gene is TRBD2 (7 bases). The ends were cut back, 0 bases at V and 9 bases at J, with 15 bases in the middle. The CDR3 loop spans 15 amino acids. From germline, CDR1 is MNHEY and CDR2 SVGAGI.

The chain couples TRBV15 to TRBJ2-3; D unclear. The germline V gene has CDR1 LNHNV and CDR2 YYDKDF (reference sequence). The V end was cut by 0 bases, the J end by 3 bases, with 16 bases between. This CDR3 region has 17 residues. In nucleotides, the CDR3 is TGTGCCACCAGCAGAGATTTTGCAGATCGCCGAACAGATACGCAGTATTTT. It yields the protein CATSRDFADRRTDTQYF.

This clone has only one observation. CDR3: CASSARQGVGTEAFF. The CDR3 region has the DNA TGCGCCAGCAGTGCGAGACAGGGCGTAGGCACTGAAGCTTTCTTT. The chain combines TRBV10-1 with TRBJ1-1; 7 bases map to TRBD1. CDR1 WNHNN and CDR2 SYGVQD come from the germline V gene (reference sequence). V lost 4 bases, J lost 4 bases, and 9 bases stayed unmatched. The CDR3 length is 15 residues.

This sequence joins TRBV5-4 and TRBJ2-1, with 11 nucleotides matching TRBD1. Germline CDR1 reads SGHNT; CDR2 reads YYREEE (reference sequence). V lost 4 bases to trimming and J lost 8 bases; unmatched junction nucleotides: 5. The CDR3 is 14 amino acids. In DNA form, the CDR3 reads TGTGCCAGCAGCACGGGACAGGGGGACGATGAGCAGTTCTTC. As protein: CASSTGQGDDEQFF.